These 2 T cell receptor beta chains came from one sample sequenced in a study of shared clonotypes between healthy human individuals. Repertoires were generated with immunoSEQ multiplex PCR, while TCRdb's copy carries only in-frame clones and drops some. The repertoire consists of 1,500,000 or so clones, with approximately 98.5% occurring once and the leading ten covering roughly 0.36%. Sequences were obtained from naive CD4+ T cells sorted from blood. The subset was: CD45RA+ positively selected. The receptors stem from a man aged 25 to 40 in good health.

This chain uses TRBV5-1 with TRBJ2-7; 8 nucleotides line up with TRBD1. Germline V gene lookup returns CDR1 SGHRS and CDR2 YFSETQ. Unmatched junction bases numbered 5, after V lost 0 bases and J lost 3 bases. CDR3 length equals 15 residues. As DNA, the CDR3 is TGCGCCAGCAGCTTGGCCCGGGACAGGAACTACGAGCAGTACTTC. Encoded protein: CASSLARDRNYEQYF. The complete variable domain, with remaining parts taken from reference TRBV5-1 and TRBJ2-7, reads KAGVTQTPRYLIKTRGQQVTLSCSPISGHRSVSWYQQTPGQGLQFLFEYFSETQRNKGNFPGRFSGRQFSNSRSEMNVSTLELGDSALYLCASSLARDRNYEQYFGPGTRLTVT.

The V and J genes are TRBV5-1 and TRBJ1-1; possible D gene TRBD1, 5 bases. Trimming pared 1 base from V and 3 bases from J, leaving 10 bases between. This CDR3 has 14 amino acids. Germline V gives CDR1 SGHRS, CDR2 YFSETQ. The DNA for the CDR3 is TGCGCCAGCAGCTTGTTTGGGGGTGACACTGAAGCTTTCTTT. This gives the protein CASSLFGGDTEAFF.